Presented here are 24 T cell receptor beta chains from one specimen sequenced in a study of naive and memory T cell subsets. An equimolar mix of two oligonucleotides served as the beta constant-region primer for TRBC1 and TRBC2. Via MiXCR, TCRdb re-called the UMI-ligation and nested PCR reads, giving one row per CDR3 protein. The sample consists of more than 25,000 distinct CDR3 sequences, about 10% of them appearing once. Material: effector memory CD4+ T cells from blood. As to subset: effector memory, CD45RA- CD27-. The receptors were gathered from a human donor in good health.

V usage is TRBV6-2 or TRBV6-3 and J usage is TRBJ1-2; 7 bases fit TRBD1. V trimming: 4 bases; J trimming: 7 bases; junction bases outside the gene matches: 6. The CDR3 is 13 amino acids. Per germline, CDR1 MNHEY and CDR2 SVGEGT. CDR3 sequence reads: CASSFFSGGGYTF. CDR3 DNA sequence: TGTGCCAGCAGTTTTTTTTCAGGGGGTGGCTACACCTTC.

This clonotype was seen ten or more times. The V gene is TRBV12-3 or TRBV12-4, the J gene TRBJ1-2; 7 bases fit TRBD1. The trim removed 1 base at V and 4 bases at J, leaving 6 bases unmatched. The CDR3 is 15 amino acids. The CDR3 DNA is TGTGCCAGCAGTTTAGACAGGGGAAGTGGCTATGGCTACACCTTC. Translation: CASSLDRGSGYGYTF.

There are a few counts of this clonotype. This sequence joins TRBV6-6 and TRBJ2-7; D possibly matches TRBD1 or TRBD2 (7 bases each). Deletions cut 4 bases from V and 1 base from J, with 20 bases between. The CDR3 totals 17 residues. Germline-derived CDR1 and CDR2 are MNHNY and SVGAGI (reference sequence). CDR3 amino acids: CASSSPLRQGGSYEQYF. For the CDR3, the DNA is TGTGCCAGCAGTTCCCCACTAAGACAGGGAGGGTCCTACGAGCAGTACTTC.

This clonotype was counted many times. This chain connects TRBV28 to TRBJ2-7; no clear D. With 4 bases removed from V and 0 bases from J, the gap between germline ends came to 7 bases. The CDR3 totals 13 residues. CDR1 and CDR2 from the germline V gene are MDHEN and SYDVKM. The CDR3: CASSSNPSYEQYF. CDR3 nucleotide sequence: TGTGCCAGCAGTTCTAATCCCTCCTACGAGCAGTACTTC. Full variable domain (rest looked up from reference TRBV28 and TRBJ2-7): DVKVTQSSRYLVKRTGEKVFLECVQDMDHENMFWYRQDPGLGLRLIYFSYDVKMKEKGDIPEGYSVSREKKERFSLILESASTNQTSMYLCASSSNPSYEQYFGPGTRLTVT.

CDR3 DNA sequence: TGTGCCACGACGGAGGGGGGCTGGAACACTGAAGCTTTCTTT. The encoded protein is CATTEGGWNTEAFF. This chain uses TRBV28 with TRBJ1-1; TRBD1 is a possible D gene (6 bases). The CDR3 length is 14 residues. Trimming took 10 bases from V and 1 from J, leaving 16 bases between them. Germline loops: CDR1 MDHEN, CDR2 SYDVKM.

This clonotype was counted a few times. The V and J genes are TRBV12-5 and TRBJ1-5; D is possibly TRBD1 (5 bases). Per germline, CDR1 LGHNT and CDR2 FRNRAP. The CDR3 length is 15 residues. V was clipped by 6 bases and J by 4 bases, with 16 bases between them. The CDR3: CASGQDSRQNQPQHF. The CDR3 DNA sequence: TGTGCTAGTGGACAAGACAGTAGACAAAATCAGCCCCAGCATTTT.

This clonotype rates as medium-sized (0.01 to 0.1%). The chain recombines TRBV20-1 with TRBJ2-1; 10 bases are a match to TRBD2. The V segment lost 5 bases and the J segment 8 bases; nucleotides outside the gene matches: 12. The CDR3 runs 15 residues. Germline V gives CDR1 DFQATT, CDR2 SNEGSKA (reference sequence). CDR3 sequence (DNA): TGCAGTGCTGGGGCTAGGCTAGCGGGAGAAGATGAGCAGTTCTTC. This sequence encodes CSAGARLAGEDEQFF.

This rearrangement joins TRBV20-1 to TRBJ2-3; 10 nucleotides match TRBD2. Germline-derived CDR1 and CDR2 are DFQATT and SNEGSKA (reference sequence). This CDR3 has 16 amino acids. V lost 4 bases to trimming and J lost 2 bases; unmatched junction nucleotides: 9. In DNA, the CDR3 is TGCAGTGCTACGTCGACTACTAGCGGGATCACAGATACGCAGTATTTT. Translation: CSATSTTSGITDTQYF.

This clonotype was observed at least ten times. The V and J genes are TRBV5-4 and TRBJ2-1, with 15 bases aligning to TRBD2. After removal of 2 bases from V and 0 bases from J, the junction contained 9 bases not matched to a gene. Looked up from germline, CDR1 is SGHNT and CDR2 is YYREEE (reference sequence). CDR3 length: 20 residues. This CDR3 is CASSFPGLAGGNHSYNEQFF. DNA for the CDR3: TGTGCCAGCAGCTTCCCGGGACTAGCGGGAGGTAACCACTCCTACAATGAGCAGTTCTTC.

This clonotype was recorded many times. This rearrangement joins TRBV6-2 or TRBV6-3 to TRBJ1-1; D is uncertain. V lost 5 bases, J lost 6 bases, and 13 bases lay in between. Germline V lookup: CDR1 MNHEY, CDR2 SVGEGT. The CDR3 is 13 residues long. The CDR3 reads CASSPTATAEAFF. CDR3 nucleotides: TGTGCCAGCAGTCCTACAGCGACGGCTGAAGCTTTCTTT.

This clonotype appeared many times. V is TRBV19 and J is TRBJ2-7; unclear D gene. This CDR3 contains 13 residues. CDR1 and CDR2 from the germline V gene are LNHDA and SQIVND (reference sequence). V lost 7 bases to trimming and J lost 3 bases, with 13 bases between them. CDR3 sequence: CASTGRGRYEQYF. The CDR3 DNA follows: TGTGCCAGTACAGGCCGAGGCCGCTACGAGCAGTACTTC.

This clonotype was seen many times. This chain joins TRBV28 and TRBJ1-6; the D is unclear. This CDR3 contains 13 residues. CDR1 is MDHEN, CDR2 SYDVKM, per germline. The V end was cut by 8 bases, the J end by 5 bases, with 10 bases between. CDR3 loop: CASGVTNNSPLHF. Here the CDR3 DNA reads TGTGCCAGCGGGGTTACGAATAATTCACCCCTCCACTTT.

This clonotype was observed a few times. V usage is TRBV18 and J usage is TRBJ2-3, with 13 bases fitting TRBD2. V lost 2 bases to trimming and J lost 1 base; unmatched junction nucleotides: 3. This CDR3 spans 17 amino acids. The V gene's germline CDR1 is KGHSH and CDR2 LQKENI. The CDR3 loop reads CASSPRLAGGRTDTQYF. CDR3 bases: TGTGCCAGCTCACCAAGACTAGCGGGGGGACGCACAGATACGCAGTATTTT.

In its sample, this clonotype was seen many times. J is TRBJ1-5 and V is TRBV28, with 7 nucleotides matching TRBD1. Looked up from germline, CDR1 is MDHEN and CDR2 is SYDVKM. The CDR3 extends over 17 amino acids. V trimming: 10 bases; J trimming: 6 bases; junction bases outside the gene matches: 21. CDR3 in amino acids: CATRGGSTKDNSQPQHF. The CDR3 nucleotides read TGTGCCACCAGGGGGGGATCCACAAAGGACAATAGTCAGCCCCAGCATTTT.

The rearrangement joins TRBV14 to TRBJ2-1, with 12 bases identical to TRBD2. CDR1 is SGHDN and CDR2 is FVKESK in the germline V gene. The V segment lost 4 bases and the J segment 7 bases; nucleotides outside the gene matches: 8. The CDR3 length is 16 residues. The CDR3 coding sequence is TGTGCCAGCAGCCGCGAGGTCGGGACTAGCGGGAATGAGCAGTTCTTC. Translation: CASSREVGTSGNEQFF.

This clonotype appeared many times. The gene calls are TRBV30 and TRBJ2-2; 11 bases are shared with TRBD2. J was trimmed by 1 base and V by 3 bases; bases with no gene match: 4. The CDR3 is 16 amino acids. Germline CDR1 is GTSNPN and CDR2 is SVGIG (reference sequence). DNA of the CDR3: TGTGCCTGGAGCCCCGGGACTAGCGGGAACACCGGGGAGCTGTTTTTT. Protein product: CAWSPGTSGNTGELFF.

At least ten counts were recorded for this clonotype. This rearrangement joins TRBV7-2 to TRBJ1-2; a possible D gene is TRBD1 (5 bases). V lost 3 bases and J lost 2, with 7 bases in between. Germline CDR1 SGHTA, CDR2 FQGNSA. This CDR3 contains 13 residues. The CDR3 nucleotides are TGTGCCAGCAGCTTTGACAGAAACTATGGCTACACCTTC. Translation: CASSFDRNYGYTF.

In its sample, this clonotype was seen a few times. This sequence joins TRBV6-6 and TRBJ2-3, with 7 bases aligning to TRBD2. Germline V CDR1 and CDR2: MNHNY, SVGAGI (reference sequence). This CDR3 is 13 amino acids long. The trim removed 2 bases at V and 8 bases at J, leaving 4 bases unmatched. CDR3 loop: CASSYGPGGTQYF. In DNA form, the CDR3 reads TGTGCCAGCAGTTACGGTCCGGGGGGTACGCAGTATTTT.

This clonotype was recorded at least ten times. V is TRBV29-1 and J is TRBJ1-5; D gene unclear. Germline-derived CDR1 and CDR2 are SQVTM and ANQGSEA. CDR3 size: 15 residues. Deletions cut 4 bases from V and 4 bases from J, with 17 bases between. The CDR3 loop is CSVGLDPTDNQPQHF. CDR3 nucleotides: TGCAGCGTTGGGCTGGACCCAACCGATAATCAGCCCCAGCATTTT.

A few counts support this clonotype. The chain uses TRBV5-8 and TRBJ2-1; TRBD2 matches at 12 bases. CDR3 size: 15 residues. V shed 4 bases, J shed 7 bases, and the junction held 6 bases outside the gene matches. Germline-derived CDR1 and CDR2 are SGHTS and YDEGEE. This chain's CDR3 is CASSPGTSGFNEQFF. The CDR3 DNA reads TGTGCCAGCAGCCCCGGGACTAGCGGGTTTAATGAGCAGTTCTTC.

This clonotype appeared a few times. The chain employs TRBV29-1 and TRBJ2-1, with 7 bases aligning to TRBD2. Germline CDR1 reads SQVTM; CDR2 reads ANQGSEA. The CDR3 contains 14 residues. With 4 bases clipped from V and 4 bases from J, the junction kept 7 bases outside the gene matches. The CDR3 nucleotides read TGCAGCGTTGCCTGGCGGGAGCGGTACAATGAGCAGTTCTTC. This sequence encodes CSVAWRERYNEQFF.

This clonotype was observed at least ten times. The chain joins TRBV7-2 to TRBJ2-1, with 11 bases matching TRBD2. This CDR3 has 20 amino acids. Germline V gives CDR1 SGHTA, CDR2 FQGNSA. J lost 0 bases, V lost 1 base, and 11 bases had no gene match. CDR3 coding DNA: TGTGCCAGCAGCTTAGGGGTTAGACTAGCGGGGACAAGCTCCTACAATGAGCAGTTCTTC. It specifies CASSLGVRLAGTSSYNEQFF.

This clonotype was seen more than once but under ten times. The rearrangement joins TRBV6-1 to TRBJ2-1, with 8 bases matching TRBD1. V was pared by 4 bases and J by 0 bases, with 8 bases of the junction left unmatched. CDR3 length: 17 residues. Per the germline V gene, CDR1 is MNHNS and CDR2 is SASEGT. The CDR3 region has the DNA TGTGCCAGCAGTGGACCCTGGACAGGGAGCTCCTACAATGAGCAGTTCTTC. Protein: CASSGPWTGSSYNEQFF.

This clonotype showed up many times. This chain joins TRBV6-1 and TRBJ2-1; 8 nucleotides align to TRBD1. Germline CDR1 is MNHNS and CDR2 is SASEGT. The CDR3 contains 13 residues. V shed 10 bases, J shed 3 bases, and the junction held 5 bases outside the gene matches. DNA for the CDR3: TGTGCCATCCGACAGGGGAGCTACAATGAGCAGTTCTTC. Translating it yields CAIRQGSYNEQFF.